The clone carrying this TCR beta chain was seen many times. Its antigen is unidentified. The protocol attached unique molecular identifiers to individual cDNA molecules. One entry per CDR3 protein, called by TCRdb with MiXCR from the 5' RACE reads. The table shows roughly 90,000 distinct CDR3 sequences, with about 15% occurring only once. Trimming removed 0 bases at V and 4 bases at J, with 4 bases between. Germline V lookup: CDR1 SEHNR, CDR2 FQNEAQ (reference sequence). The CDR3 runs to 12 residues. The sample comes from a study of early T cells in non-severe SARS-CoV-2 infection. At the level of the study: The input, bulk RNA from unsorted whole blood, was sequenced, and chains were unpaired. Overall study findings and caveats: A preference for anti-spike CD8 responses marked VDJdb matching, which missed private and CD4 specificities.

The rearrangement uses TRBV7-9 and TRBJ2-7; D gene uncertain. Sequencing used whole blood. The receptor comes from an adult who was a healthcare worker with PCR-confirmed SARS-CoV-2 infection or an uninfected control (not recorded which). The CDR3 DNA is TGTGCCAGCAGCTTAGCTTTATACGAGCAGTACTTC. Protein sequence: CASSLALYEQYF.